These T cell receptor beta chains were read from a single sample in a study of post-analysis software for immune sequencing data. TCRdb re-called the PCR reads through MiXCR, storing one row per CDR3 protein. The top ten clones hold about 7.6% of a sample with roughly 400,000 distinct CDR3 sequences, approximately 38% of them seen once. The sample taken for sequencing was blood. The receptors come from a girl aged 2-9 years with multiple sclerosis. The conserved cysteine and the conserved F or W are not part of the CDR3 here. The order of the fields is clone size, J gene, V gene, CDR3 protein. Expanded clones are given a class, and other clones once, few, many or no size at all.

clone size: -; J gene: TRBJ2-7; V gene: TRBV24-1; CDR3 protein: ATSEAGSYEQY
clone size: few; J gene: TRBJ2-7; V gene: TRBV4-3; CDR3 protein: ASSQGHGGWNEQY
clone size: -; J gene: TRBJ2-6; V gene: TRBV28; CDR3 protein: ASSAGTGAVSGANVLT
clone size: -; J gene: -; V gene: TRBV20-1; CDR3 protein: SAVDSSYNEQY
clone size: few; J gene: TRBJ2-5; V gene: TRBV21-1; CDR3 protein: ASSKRQTKETQY
clone size: -; J gene: TRBJ2-7; V gene: TRBV5-1; CDR3 protein: ASRSGRFLTYEQY
clone size: -; J gene: TRBJ1-1; V gene: TRBV10-3; CDR3 protein: AISEWTAGQAENTEAF
clone size: many; J gene: TRBJ2-5; V gene: TRBV15; CDR3 protein: ATSRRELETQY
clone size: -; J gene: TRBJ2-1; V gene: TRBV5-1; CDR3 protein: ASSSGQDHNEQF
clone size: few; J gene: TRBJ1-2; V gene: TRBV4-1; CDR3 protein: ASSHGGTDYGYT
clone size: -; J gene: TRBJ1-4; V gene: TRBV7-2; CDR3 protein: ASSLGSTTNEKLF
clone size: -; J gene: TRBJ1-1; V gene: TRBV6-5; CDR3 protein: ASSYSRGAQGAF
clone size: few; J gene: TRBJ2-7; V gene: TRBV6-1; CDR3 protein: ASSEMWGGSYEQY
clone size: -; J gene: TRBJ1-1; V gene: TRBV4-1; CDR3 protein: ASSQDREIAEAF
clone size: -; J gene: TRBJ1-5; V gene: TRBV10-3; CDR3 protein: AISGGQGFNQPQH
clone size: few; J gene: TRBJ2-7; V gene: TRBV6-2/TRBV6-3; CDR3 protein: ASSFGTSTHEQY
clone size: -; J gene: TRBJ1-5; V gene: TRBV28; CDR3 protein: ASSTLQGYQPQH
clone size: once; J gene: TRBJ1-1; V gene: TRBV20-1; CDR3 protein: SARDTGTLEAF
clone size: -; J gene: TRBJ2-5; V gene: TRBV24-1; CDR3 protein: ATSDPRQGGETQY
clone size: -; J gene: TRBJ2-1; V gene: TRBV9; CDR3 protein: ASSVSGGGTSGRNEQF
clone size: -; J gene: -; V gene: TRBV7-3; CDR3 protein: ASSLLAGEIYEQY
clone size: -; J gene: TRBJ1-1; V gene: TRBV30; CDR3 protein: AWSEDSTEAF
clone size: few; J gene: TRBJ1-2; V gene: TRBV7-2; CDR3 protein: ASSSGRVAYGYT
clone size: -; J gene: TRBJ1-2; V gene: TRBV28; CDR3 protein: ASSRPTNYGYT
clone size: many; J gene: TRBJ2-2; V gene: TRBV28; CDR3 protein: ASRQGHGELF
clone size: -; J gene: TRBJ2-5; V gene: TRBV5-1; CDR3 protein: ASSLEWPGEQY
clone size: -; J gene: TRBJ2-7; V gene: TRBV28; CDR3 protein: ASSLEWTSGSYEQY
clone size: -; J gene: TRBJ2-2; V gene: TRBV14; CDR3 protein: ASSQVWSKTGELF
clone size: -; J gene: TRBJ2-1; V gene: TRBV20-1; CDR3 protein: SARPQGGLPQF
clone size: -; J gene: TRBJ2-3; V gene: TRBV12-3/TRBV12-4; CDR3 protein: ASSQPRGEEDTQY
clone size: -; J gene: TRBJ1-5; V gene: TRBV5-8; CDR3 protein: ASSLVPITAYQPQH
clone size: -; J gene: TRBJ1-5; V gene: TRBV29-1; CDR3 protein: SVVETGRGDQPQH
clone size: -; J gene: TRBJ1-1; V gene: TRBV25-1; CDR3 protein: ASSRSYANTEAF
clone size: few; J gene: TRBJ2-1; V gene: TRBV6-5; CDR3 protein: ASSYGPRSYNEQF
clone size: -; J gene: TRBJ2-1; V gene: TRBV27; CDR3 protein: ASSLRLTIPYNEQF
clone size: -; J gene: TRBJ2-7; V gene: TRBV2; CDR3 protein: ASKELRDTSSYEQY
clone size: -; J gene: TRBJ1-2; V gene: TRBV9; CDR3 protein: ASSVVGTNYGYT
clone size: few; J gene: TRBJ2-1; V gene: TRBV5-1; CDR3 protein: ASSLSGSFGNEQF
clone size: few; J gene: TRBJ1-6; V gene: TRBV20-1; CDR3 protein: SATGDRTNSPLH
clone size: -; J gene: TRBJ2-2; V gene: TRBV24-1; CDR3 protein: ATSDNHATGYIGELF
clone size: -; J gene: TRBJ2-1; V gene: TRBV7-9; CDR3 protein: ASSLRGAIGEQF
clone size: -; J gene: TRBJ1-5; V gene: TRBV12-3/TRBV12-4; CDR3 protein: ASSPLDGGNQPQH
clone size: few; J gene: TRBJ2-6; V gene: TRBV15; CDR3 protein: ATSKLQQGDGANVLT
clone size: -; J gene: TRBJ1-2; V gene: TRBV6-1; CDR3 protein: ASSTRRGYGYT
clone size: few; J gene: TRBJ1-4; V gene: TRBV6-1; CDR3 protein: ASSELGTGYIELF
clone size: few; J gene: TRBJ2-7; V gene: TRBV12-3/TRBV12-4; CDR3 protein: ASSLGDLREQY